Below, 5 T cell receptor beta chains from the same sample are listed, as sequenced in a study of OX40 agonist ivuxolimab in advanced cancers. Using immunoSEQ multiplex PCR, the repertoire was profiled, and TCRdb retains in-frame clones only, with some absent. The table has tens of thousands of clones, roughly 87% seen once. The source material was CD4+ or CD8+ T cells sorted from blood, sampled in a trial of the OX40 agonist ivuxolimab. Every receptor here comes from an adult with an advanced solid tumor such as melanoma, head and neck, liver or kidney cancer.

Here the CDR3 DNA reads TGTGCCAGTAGCTTACTAGACACCGGGGAGCTGTTTTTT. Protein product: CASSLLDTGELFF. This sequence joins TRBV19 and TRBJ2-2, with D possibly being TRBD2 (5 bases). With 6 bases removed from V and 3 bases from J, the gap between germline ends came to 8 bases. Per germline, CDR1 LNHDA and CDR2 SQIVND (reference sequence). This CDR3 is 13 amino acids long.

The chain uses TRBV28 and TRBJ1-5; no definite D call. The CDR3 has 15 residues. Germline V lookup: CDR1 MDHEN, CDR2 SYDVKM. Trimming left V 6 bases short and J 0 bases short, with 12 bases between. The CDR3, as DNA: TGTGCCAGCAGCCCAGATCTCTATAGCAATCAGCCCCAGCATTTT. Protein sequence: CASSPDLYSNQPQHF.

The rearrangement uses TRBV19 and TRBJ2-5, with D perhaps given as TRBD1 or TRBD2 (5 bases each). The tail of the sequence fits TRBJ2-7 better, so the J call may be wrong. Looked up from germline, CDR1 is LNHDA and CDR2 is SQIVND (reference sequence). CDR3 length: 15 amino acids. The chain's CDR3 is CASSMSGQGTHEQYF. The CDR3, as DNA: TGTGCCAGTAGTATGTCGGGGCAGGGAACCCACGAGCAGTACTTC.

The chain links TRBV7-2 to TRBJ2-4, with D perhaps TRBD1 or TRBD2 (5 bases each). V lost 4 bases and J 2 bases, leaving 24 bases between the germline ends. The germline V gene encodes CDR1 SGHTA and CDR2 FQGNSA. There are 19 residues in the CDR3. CDR3 protein: CASSSLGPGPRATKNIQYF. Here the CDR3 DNA reads TGTGCCAGCAGCTCATTAGGGCCGGGACCTCGAGCTACCAAAAACATTCAGTACTTC.

The chain combines TRBV9 with TRBJ2-5, with TRBD2 identical over 14 bases. This CDR3 has 15 residues. Germline trimming cut 4 bases from V and 3 bases from J; bases unmatched to any gene: 2. The germline gives CDR1 SGDLS, CDR2 YYNGEE. Here the CDR3 DNA reads TGTGCCAGCAGCCGGACTAGCGGGAGGAAAGAGACCCAGTACTTC. Translating gives CASSRTSGRKETQYF.